Presented here are 22 T cell receptor beta chains from one specimen sequenced in a study of blood T cell repertoires in COVID-19. Generated by immunoSEQ multiplex PCR, the TCRdb table keeps only in-frame clones and is missing some. The table records some 200,000 clones, over 70% of them present only once. The sequenced material came from peripheral blood. Receptors were obtained from an older woman with acute or convalescent COVID-19.

The chain uses TRBV2 and TRBJ2-7, with D unclear. This CDR3 has 11 residues. Trimming cost V 7 bases and J 7 bases, with 11 bases left between them. Germline V gene data show CDR1 as SNHLY and CDR2 as FYNNEI. The DNA of the CDR3 is TGTGCCAGCACCCCCTTCGGGGAGCAGTACTTC. This sequence encodes CASTPFGEQYF.

J is TRBJ2-2 and V is TRBV6-6; D is ambiguous. The CDR3 has 14 amino acids. Germline loops: CDR1 MNHNY, CDR2 SVGAGI (reference sequence). V dropped 2 bases and J dropped 5 bases, with 9 bases sitting between them. CDR3 sequence (DNA): TGTGCCAGCAGTTACGGGCAGAAAACCGGGGAGCTGTTTTTT. It codes for CASSYGQKTGELFF.

The rearrangement uses TRBV3-1 (or the pseudogene TRBV3-2) and TRBJ2-7; D call uncertain. The V and J ends lost 0 bases and 3 bases respectively, with 9 bases between them. The CDR3 has 14 residues. Per germline, CDR1 LGHDT and CDR2 YNNKEL (reference sequence). This CDR3 reads CASSQDLANYEQYF. The CDR3 DNA is TGTGCCAGCAGCCAAGATCTGGCCAACTACGAGCAGTACTTC.

The chain links TRBV9 to TRBJ2-2, with TRBD2 identical over 13 bases. V dropped 4 bases and J dropped 6; count of bases not matched to a gene: 3. Germline V gene lookup returns CDR1 SGDLS and CDR2 YYNGEE. This CDR3 has 15 residues. In nucleotides, the CDR3 is TGTGCCAGCAGCCCCACTAGCGGGAGGGCCGGGGAGCTGTTTTTT. Translation: CASSPTSGRAGELFF.

This clone has more than one count but fewer than ten. The chain links TRBV30 to TRBJ1-2; D is undetermined. CDR3 size: 17 residues. The ends were cut back, 5 bases at V and 0 bases at J, with 22 bases in the middle. Per the germline V gene, CDR1 is GTSNPN and CDR2 is SVGIG (reference sequence). The CDR3, as DNA: TGTGCCTGGCAATATACCTCCGGTTTCGTGACTAACTATGGCTACACCTTC. Residues: CAWQYTSGFVTNYGYTF.

The gene calls are TRBV28 and TRBJ1-1, with D possibly being TRBD1 (5 bases). This CDR3 contains 14 residues. The V and J ends lost 8 bases and 1 base respectively, with 14 bases between them. CDR1 is MDHEN and CDR2 is SYDVKM in the germline V gene. This CDR3 reads CASGRVYGNTEAFF. CDR3 nucleotide sequence: TGTGCCAGCGGCAGGGTCTACGGGAACACTGAAGCTTTCTTT.

This clone was counted ten times or more. J is TRBJ1-6 and V is TRBV7-9; D perhaps matches TRBD1 (5 bases). The CDR3 consists of 15 residues. The V end lost 5 bases, the J end lost 9 bases, and 17 bases lay between the germline ends. Germline CDR1 reads SEHNR; CDR2 reads FQNEAQ (reference sequence). CDR3 sequence: CASSTMGGGGSPLHF. The CDR3 DNA is TGTGCCAGCAGCACCATGGGTGGGGGGGGTTCACCCCTCCACTTT.

Only a few counts were recorded for this clone. The chain uses TRBV28 and TRBJ2-3; 12 nucleotides agree with TRBD2. The junction had 6 bases not matched to a gene; V was cut back by 4 bases and J by 4 bases. The germline V gene encodes CDR1 MDHEN and CDR2 SYDVKM. This CDR3 is built from 16 residues. This CDR3 reads CASSSLAGGPPDTQYF. CDR3 nucleotide sequence: TGTGCCAGCAGTTCCCTAGCGGGAGGGCCACCAGATACGCAGTATTTT. Full variable domain (rest looked up from reference TRBV28 and TRBJ2-3): DVKVTQSSRYLVKRTGEKVFLECVQDMDHENMFWYRQDPGLGLRLIYFSYDVKMKEKGDIPEGYSVSREKKERFSLILESASTNQTSMYLCASSSLAGGPPDTQYFGPGTRLTVL.

This clone was counted between two and nine times. V usage is TRBV7-9 and J usage is TRBJ2-5; TRBD1 agrees at 7 bases. The CDR3 totals 15 residues. The V gene end was trimmed by 5 bases and the J gene end by 2 bases; junction bases not matched to a gene: 8. From germline, CDR1 is SEHNR and CDR2 FQNEAQ (reference sequence). The CDR3, as DNA: TGTGCCAGCAGCATAAGCCGACAGGGACAAGAGACCCAGTACTTC. Translated: CASSISRQGQETQYF.

This chain connects TRBV24-1 to TRBJ1-3; TRBD1 matches 8 bases. The V and J ends lost 4 bases and 0 bases, in that order; junction bases with no gene match: 7. CDR3 length equals 17 residues. CDR1 and CDR2 from the germline V gene are KGHDR and SFDVKD. This chain's CDR3 is CATSDRDRTSSGNTIYF. CDR3 DNA sequence: TGTGCCACCAGTGACCGGGACAGGACTTCCTCTGGAAACACCATATATTTT.

J is TRBJ2-3 and V is TRBV10-1; D is perhaps TRBD1 (6 bases). The CDR3 totals 14 residues. V lost 2 bases and J 3 bases, leaving 9 bases between the germline ends. Germline V lookup: CDR1 WNHNN, CDR2 SYGVQD (reference sequence). CDR3 loop: CASSEDRRTDTQYF. The CDR3 coding sequence is TGCGCCAGCAGTGAGGACAGGAGGACAGATACGCAGTATTTT.

The V gene is TRBV6-5, the J gene TRBJ1-1; no firm D call. The CDR3 consists of 15 residues. V was trimmed by 10 bases and J by 11 bases, leaving 29 bases between them. Germline V gives CDR1 MNHEY, CDR2 SVGAGI. The CDR3: CATLPEGGSPRVAFF. The CDR3 region has the DNA TGTGCCACCCTACCCGAGGGTGGCAGCCCCAGAGTGGCTTTCTTT.

This chain uses TRBV11-3 with TRBJ2-6; 8 bases fit TRBD1. The germline V gene encodes CDR1 SGHNT and CDR2 YENEEA. The length of the CDR3 is 17 residues. The J segment lost 0 bases and the V segment lost 4 bases, leaving 5 bases of the junction unmatched. CDR3 residues: CASSSGTGDSGANVLTF. The CDR3 DNA is TGTGCCAGCAGCTCCGGGACAGGCGACTCTGGGGCCAACGTCCTGACTTTC.

The gene calls are TRBV7-9 and TRBJ1-2; D is perhaps TRBD1 (5 bases). The ends were cut back, 5 bases at V and 8 bases at J, with 15 bases in the middle. CDR1 SEHNR and CDR2 FQNEAQ come from the germline V gene (reference sequence). CDR3 length equals 13 residues. The CDR3 sequence is CASSPQGLRGYTF. The CDR3 DNA reads TGTGCCAGCAGCCCCCAGGGCCTGAGAGGCTACACCTTC.

The chain has TRBV28 and TRBJ2-5; 8 bases map to TRBD1. The ends lost 4 bases at V and 13 bases at J; junction bases unmatched: 17. Per germline, CDR1 MDHEN and CDR2 SYDVKM. CDR3 size: 15 residues. CDR3 region: CASSSGTGLKGVAYF. DNA for the CDR3: TGTGCCAGCAGTTCCGGGACAGGCTTGAAGGGGGTTGCGTACTTC.

CDR3 nucleotide sequence: TGTGCCAGCTCATCGGGGACTAGCGGGAGAATAAGTGAGCAGTTCTTC. Translated, it gives CASSSGTSGRISEQFF. V usage is TRBV18 and J usage is TRBJ2-1; TRBD2 matches 14 bases. CDR3 size: 16 residues. The germline CDR1 and CDR2 sequences are KGHSH and LQKENI. V was clipped by 5 bases and J by 9 bases; unmatched bases: 9.

The rearrangement uses TRBV7-8 and TRBJ1-2; D is possibly TRBD1 (5 bases). The ends were cut back, 2 bases at V and 3 bases at J, with 13 bases in the middle. Germline V gene lookup returns CDR1 SGHVS and CDR2 FQNEAQ. CDR3 length equals 15 residues. This CDR3 is CASSLFVREDYGYTF. The CDR3 DNA is TGTGCCAGCAGCTTATTTGTCAGGGAAGACTATGGCTACACCTTC.

The chain uses TRBV5-1 and TRBJ1-2; 7 positions match TRBD1. J gave up 7 bases and V 0 bases, and 3 bases lay outside the gene matches. Germline V gene data show CDR1 as SGHRS and CDR2 as YFSETQ. This CDR3 has 13 amino acids. CDR3: CASSLETGLGYTF. In DNA, the CDR3 is TGCGCCAGCAGCTTGGAGACAGGGCTTGGCTACACCTTC.

This clone was counted only a few times. This chain uses TRBV6-5 with TRBJ1-6, with D unclear. Trimming took 6 bases from V and 3 from J, leaving 12 bases between them. This CDR3 is 15 amino acids long. The germline V gene encodes CDR1 MNHEY and CDR2 SVGAGI. The chain's CDR3 is CASRPDGSYNSPLHF. The CDR3, as DNA: TGTGCCAGCAGGCCTGACGGGAGCTATAATTCACCCCTCCACTTT.

In the case of this clone: This may arise from a read error, as a much more abundant clone is one base away. The chain couples TRBV5-6 to TRBJ2-7; TRBD1 is a possible D gene (6 bases). V lost 0 bases to trimming and J lost 3 bases, with 7 bases between them. The CDR3 has 13 residues. Germline lookup yields CDR1 SGHDT and CDR2 YYEEEE. As DNA, the CDR3 is TGTGCCAGCAGCTTGGGGACAGTCTACGAGCAGTACTTC. Encoded protein: CASSLGTVYEQYF.

This clone appeared a few times. This chain joins TRBV6-5 and TRBJ2-1; no clear D gene. V lost 4 bases and J lost 12, with 13 bases in between. This CDR3 comprises 12 residues. CDR1 is MNHEY and CDR2 is SVGAGI in the germline V gene. CDR3 nucleotides: TGTGCCAGCAGTTCCTCTTTACTTCTGCAGTTCTTC. The encoded protein is CASSSSLLLQFF.

The chain employs TRBV20-1 and TRBJ2-1; unclear D gene. V was shortened by 0 bases and J by 6 bases, with 3 bases between the two germline ends. CDR1 DFQATT and CDR2 SNEGSKA come from the germline V gene (reference sequence). The CDR3 spans 11 residues. The CDR3 region is CSARDLNEQFF. The CDR3 nucleotides are TGCAGTGCTAGAGATCTCAATGAGCAGTTCTTC.